The clone carrying this TCR beta chain was seen many times. Its antigen is unidentified. This sample was included in a study of immune heterogeneity within non-small cell lung tumors. Template came from bulk tumor genomic DNA, at 600 ng per sample. Doctors removed several biopsies from each primary tumor during surgery, keeping them far apart. The study enrolled patients with untreated, newly diagnosed non-small cell lung cancer who underwent curative surgery. Overall study results and limits: Clonotypes of T-cell receptor beta found at high frequency were largely distinct between individual patients.

A multiplex PCR containing 32 V primers and 13 J primers was used to amplify TCR beta CDR3. From the multiplex PCR reads, TCRdb called clonotypes with MiXCR, one entry per CDR3 protein. The sample has roughly 23,000 distinct CDR3 sequences; about 26% are singletons. Losses at the gene ends were 6 bases for V and 0 bases for J; bases not matched to a gene: 4. The CDR3 loop spans 15 amino acids. Germline CDR1 reads MNHNS; CDR2 reads SASEGT. The rearrangement uses TRBV6-1 and TRBJ2-2; 7 positions agree with TRBD2. The sequence was obtained from a man aged 40-55 years with non-small cell lung cancer. The sequenced material came from lung tumor tissue. CDR3 nucleotide sequence: TGTGCCAGCAGGGGGGGGTCCGCGAACACCGGGGAGCTGTTTTTT. Translating it yields CASRGGSANTGELFF.